The TCR beta chain described here comes from a study of OX40 agonist ivuxolimab in advanced cancers. Study context: The study enrolled dose-escalation patients with hepatocellular carcinoma, melanoma, renal cell or head and neck cancer. Whole-study findings and limits: Certain nonresponding patients likewise had low normalized T-cell clonal expansion. Relative to CD4+, CD8+ T cells held more expanded clones on average.

Blood sampling was done at baseline, cycle 4 day 1, and cycle 7 day 1. In the case of this clone: Antigen: not known.

J was trimmed by 4 bases and V by 5 bases; bases with no gene match: 5. The CDR3 length is 14 residues. Per germline, CDR1 SEHNR and CDR2 FQNEAQ (reference sequence). Assay used: immunoSEQ multiplex PCR; TCRdb lists only in-frame clones, some missing. In the table there are about 20,000 clones, approximately 90% of which are singletons. The source of this sequence is an adult with an advanced solid tumor such as melanoma, head and neck, liver or kidney cancer. The rearrangement links TRBV7-9 to TRBJ2-3; 8 bases are shared with TRBD2. This specimen was CD4+ or CD8+ T cells sorted from blood, taken in a trial of the OX40 agonist ivuxolimab. The CDR3 coding sequence is TGTGCCAGCAGCCCGACGGGAGGGCCAGATACGCAGTATTTT. The encoded protein is CASSPTGGPDTQYF.